This T cell receptor beta chain derives from a study of T-cell memory formation after mild COVID-19. There are 14 residues in the CDR3. Trimming took 7 bases from V and 4 from J, leaving 16 bases between them. Germline values: CDR1 MNHEY, CDR2 SVGAGI. MiXCR was run by TCRdb on the 5' RACE reads, yielding one entry per CDR3 protein. The sample contains about 320,000 distinct CDR3 sequences, roughly an eighth of which appear only once. This clonotype was observed a handful of times. Its antigen is not identified. Overall study results and limits: The CD4+ clones that contracted clustered mainly within CM and EM, and the CD8+ clones concentrated in EMRA.

The rearrangement uses TRBV6-5 and TRBJ1-2; D possibly corresponds to TRBD1 (5 bases). Sequenced input: PBMCs or a T cell subset sorted from them (not recorded which). The source of this sequence is a man aged 18 to 30 who had mild COVID-19 (a few samples of this study predate the infection). Cell type and time point are not known. The CDR3 loop reads CASKWTGDVYGYTF. The CDR3 nucleotides read TGTGCCAGCAAGTGGACGGGGGATGTCTATGGCTACACCTTC.